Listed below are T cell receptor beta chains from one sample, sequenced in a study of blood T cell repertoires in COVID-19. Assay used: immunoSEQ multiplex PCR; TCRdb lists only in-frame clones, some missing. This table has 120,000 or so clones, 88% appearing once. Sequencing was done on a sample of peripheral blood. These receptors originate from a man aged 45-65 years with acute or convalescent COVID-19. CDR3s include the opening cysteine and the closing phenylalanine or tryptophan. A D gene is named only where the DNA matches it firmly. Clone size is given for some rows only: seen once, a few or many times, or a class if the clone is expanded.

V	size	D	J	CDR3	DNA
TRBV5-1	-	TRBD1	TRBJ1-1	CASSLVGTGGTEAFF	TGCGCCAGCAGCTTGGTAGGGACAGGCGGGACTGAAGCTTTCTTT
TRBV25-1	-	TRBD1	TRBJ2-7	CASSEESPGQGSYEQYF	TGTGCCAGCAGTGAAGAATCCCCGGGACAGGGCTCCTACGAGCAGTACTTC
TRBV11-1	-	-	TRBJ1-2	CASSPNYGVNYGYTF	TGTGCCAGCAGCCCCAACTACGGGGTTAACTATGGCTACACCTTC
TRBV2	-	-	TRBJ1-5	CASRPGQSSNQPQHF	TGTGCCAGCAGGCCCGGACAGAGTAGCAATCAGCCCCAGCATTTT
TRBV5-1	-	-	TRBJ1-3	CASSQQGPGNTIYF	TGCGCCAGCAGCCAACAGGGACCTGGAAACACCATATATTTT
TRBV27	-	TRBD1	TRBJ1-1	CASSLQGAPNTEAFF	TGTGCCAGCAGTTTACAGGGGGCGCCGAACACTGAAGCTTTCTTT
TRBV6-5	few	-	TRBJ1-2	CASSPVSGEGYGYTF	TGTGCCAGCAGTCCGGTATCAGGGGAAGGGTATGGCTACACCTTC
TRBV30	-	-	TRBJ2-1	CAWSPSRGSYNEQFF	TGTGCCTGGAGTCCAAGTAGGGGGTCCTACAATGAGCAGTTCTTC
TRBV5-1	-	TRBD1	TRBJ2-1	CASSQWTGTSYNEQFF	TGCGCCAGCAGCCAATGGACAGGGACTTCCTACAATGAGCAGTTCTTC
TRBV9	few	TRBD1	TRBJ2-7	CASSVGQGAYEQYF	TGTGCCAGCAGCGTTGGACAGGGAGCCTACGAGCAGTACTTC
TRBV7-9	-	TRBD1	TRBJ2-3	CASSYGQGTGDTQYF	TGTGCCAGCAGCTACGGACAGGGGACCGGGGATACGCAGTATTTT
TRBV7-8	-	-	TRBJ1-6	CASSPERSPLHF	TGTGCCAGCAGCCCCGAGCGCTCACCCCTCCACTTT
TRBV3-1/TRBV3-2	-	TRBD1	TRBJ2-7	CASSPRTETGAYEQYF	TGTGCCAGCAGCCCGAGAACTGAGACAGGGGCCTACGAGCAGTACTTC
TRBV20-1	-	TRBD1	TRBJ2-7	CSASRGQFYEQYF	TGCAGTGCTAGTAGGGGACAGTTCTACGAGCAGTACTTC
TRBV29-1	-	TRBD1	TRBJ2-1	CSVDRGRSYNEQFF	TGCAGCGTGGACAGGGGGCGGTCCTACAATGAGCAGTTCTTC
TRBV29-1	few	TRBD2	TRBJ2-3	CSVVTSGSRIDTQYF	TGCAGCGTGGTAACTAGCGGGAGTAGGATAGATACGCAGTATTTT
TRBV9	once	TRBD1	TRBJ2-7	CASSVDPGTGKYEQYF	TGTGCCAGCAGCGTAGATCCTGGGACAGGGAAATACGAGCAGTACTTC
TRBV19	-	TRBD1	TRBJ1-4	CASTDRGGRRVLFF	TGTGCCAGTACAGACAGGGGAGGGAGACGAGTGCTGTTTTTT
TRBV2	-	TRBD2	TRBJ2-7	CASRGTRGNEQYF	TGTGCCAGCCGGGGGACTAGGGGAAACGAGCAGTACTTC
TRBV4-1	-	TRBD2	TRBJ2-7	CASSQGLAGGKYEQYF	TGCGCCAGCAGCCAGGGACTAGCGGGAGGGAAGTACGAGCAGTACTTC
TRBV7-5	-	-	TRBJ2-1	CVRSSTGETYNEQFF	TGTGTCAGAAGCTCAACAGGGGAAACCTACAATGAGCAGTTCTTC
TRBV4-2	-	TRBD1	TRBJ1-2	CASSQATGQVGYGYTF	TGTGCCAGCAGCCAAGCCACGGGACAGGTGGGCTATGGCTACACCTTC
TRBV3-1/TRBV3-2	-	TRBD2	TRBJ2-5	CASSPGTSGRQYQETQYF	TGTGCCAGCAGCCCTGGGACTAGCGGGAGGCAATACCAAGAGACCCAGTACTTC
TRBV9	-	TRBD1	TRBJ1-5	CASSVGTENQPQHF	TGTGCCAGCAGCGTGGGGACAGAGAATCAGCCCCAGCATTTT
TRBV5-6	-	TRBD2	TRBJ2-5	CASSFGRARETQYF	TGTGCCAGCAGCTTCGGGAGGGCCAGGGAGACCCAGTACTTC
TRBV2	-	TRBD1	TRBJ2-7	CASRSDRDYEQYF	TGTGCCAGCAGGTCGGACAGGGACTACGAGCAGTACTTC
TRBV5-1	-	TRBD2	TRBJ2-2	CASSQREAYNRTGELFF	TGCGCCAGCAGCCAGCGGGAGGCCTATAATAGAACCGGGGAGCTGTTTTTT
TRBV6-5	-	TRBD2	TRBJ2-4	CASLAGRKYF	TGTGCCAGTTTAGCGGGAAGAAAGTACTTC
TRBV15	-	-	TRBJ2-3	CATSRGSAPSTDTQYF	TGTGCCACCAGCAGAGGAAGCGCTCCTAGCACAGATACGCAGTATTTT
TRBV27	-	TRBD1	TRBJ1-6	CASSFLLGQGISPLHF	TGTGCCAGCAGTTTCTTACTGGGACAGGGTATTTCACCCCTCCACTTT
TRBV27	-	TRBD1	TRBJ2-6	CASRRTGAVSGANVLTF	TGTGCCAGCAGACGGACAGGGGCGGTCTCTGGGGCCAACGTCCTGACTTTC
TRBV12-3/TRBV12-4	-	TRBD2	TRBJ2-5	CASRTSGSETQYF	TGTGCCAGCAGGACTAGCGGGAGTGAGACCCAGTACTTC
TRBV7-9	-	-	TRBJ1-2	CASNGQGAYGYTF	TGTGCCAGCAATGGTCAGGGTGCCTATGGCTACACCTTC
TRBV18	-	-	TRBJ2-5	CASSPRGRAMEETQYF	TGTGCCAGCTCACCCCGTGGGCGGGCCATGGAAGAGACCCAGTACTTC
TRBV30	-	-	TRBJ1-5	CAWSVSGLGQPQHF	TGTGCCTGGAGCGTTTCGGGACTAGGTCAGCCCCAGCATTTT
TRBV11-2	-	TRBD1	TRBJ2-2	CASSFGTGDPGELFF	TGTGCCAGCAGCTTTGGGACAGGTGACCCCGGGGAGCTGTTTTTT
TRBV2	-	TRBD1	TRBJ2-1	CASSMRGRGLYNEQFF	TGTGCCAGCAGTATGAGGGGCAGGGGGCTTTACAATGAGCAGTTCTTC
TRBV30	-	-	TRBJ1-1	CAWRWAGGGTEAFF	TGTGCCTGGAGGTGGGCCGGAGGAGGGACTGAAGCTTTCTTT
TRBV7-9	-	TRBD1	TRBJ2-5	CASSLAGQRYQETQYF	TGTGCCAGCAGCTTAGCGGGACAGCGATACCAAGAGACCCAGTACTTC
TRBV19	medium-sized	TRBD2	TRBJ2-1	CASSIGTNSYNEQFF	TGTGCCAGTAGTATTGGGACTAACTCCTACAATGAGCAGTTCTTC
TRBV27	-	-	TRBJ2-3	CASSLFLASSTDTQYF	TGTGCCAGCAGTTTATTTCTAGCGTCTAGCACAGATACGCAGTATTTT
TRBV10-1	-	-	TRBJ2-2	CASSEVRAGIANTGELFF	TGCGCCAGCAGTGAGGTTAGGGCGGGAATCGCGAACACCGGGGAGCTGTTTTTT
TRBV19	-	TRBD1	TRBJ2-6	CASSTGQAHSGANVLTF	TGTGCCAGTAGTACGGGACAGGCCCACTCTGGGGCCAACGTCCTGACTTTC
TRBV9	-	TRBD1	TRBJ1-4	CASNPRGDEKLFF	TGTGCCAGCAACCCCAGGGGGGATGAAAAACTGTTTTTT
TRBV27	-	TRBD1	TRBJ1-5	CASSSARGLDQPQHF	TGTGCCAGCAGTTCCGCCAGGGGGCTCGATCAGCCCCAGCATTTT
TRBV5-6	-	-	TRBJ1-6	CASSLGQQSPLHF	TGTGCCAGCAGCTTGGGACAGCAGTCACCCCTCCACTTT
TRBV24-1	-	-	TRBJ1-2	CATSGGSPPYGYTF	TGTGCCACCAGTGGGGGCAGTCCCCCCTATGGCTACACCTTC
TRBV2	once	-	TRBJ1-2	CASSEERGGGYGYTF	TGTGCCAGCAGTGAAGAGCGGGGCGGGGGCTATGGCTACACCTTC